Following are 20 T cell receptor beta chains from one sample sequenced in a study of shared clonotypes between healthy human individuals. Naive-designated CD8 cells lacked CD45RO, were positively enriched for CCR7, and omitted terminally differentiated effector memory CD45RA+ cells. Only in-frame clones appear in the TCRdb table, and some are missing; sequencing was by immunoSEQ multiplex PCR. The sample has about 650,000 clones; roughly 96% are singletons. The sample was naive CD8+ T cells sorted from blood. These TCRs come from a woman aged 25 to 39 in good health.

The genes are TRBV6-6 and TRBJ1-4, with a possible D match to TRBD1 (6 bases). Germline CDR1 MNHNY, CDR2 SVGAGI (reference sequence). The CDR3 totals 15 residues. With 4 bases removed from V and 4 bases from J, the gap between germline ends came to 13 bases. CDR3 in amino acids: CASSSSGGLNEKLFF. CDR3 nucleotides: TGTGCCAGCAGTTCTTCTGGGGGCCTTAATGAAAAACTGTTTTTT.

The chain has TRBV6-5 and TRBJ2-3; perhaps TRBD2 as D (5 bases). Germline V lookup: CDR1 MNHEY, CDR2 SVGAGI. The CDR3 is 15 residues long. Trimming left V 5 bases short and J 0 bases short, with 12 bases between. CDR3 in DNA: TGTGCCAGCAGTCCCGGACTCCTGAGCACAGATACGCAGTATTTT. Translated: CASSPGLLSTDTQYF.

This clone was seen only once. The V gene is TRBV27, the J gene TRBJ2-2; a weak D match, TRBD2 (5 bases). The CDR3 runs 14 residues. Trimming took off 6 bases at V and 3 bases at J, with 11 bases between the two ends. Per germline, CDR1 MNHEY and CDR2 SMNVEV (reference sequence). CDR3 amino acids: CASRPGMHTGELFF. The CDR3 nucleotides are TGTGCCAGCAGGCCCGGGATGCACACCGGGGAGCTGTTTTTT.

The chain uses TRBV27 and TRBJ1-1; the D is unclear. The V end was cut by 5 bases, the J end by 8 bases, with 12 bases between. CDR3 length: 12 residues. Per the germline V gene, CDR1 is MNHEY and CDR2 is SMNVEV (reference sequence). The CDR3 spells CASSRGGVEAFF. CDR3 bases: TGTGCCAGCAGTAGAGGAGGAGTCGAAGCTTTCTTT.

This sequence joins TRBV4-1 and TRBJ1-1, with D unresolved. The V and J ends lost 3 bases and 5 bases respectively, with 7 bases between them. The CDR3 runs 12 residues. Germline V gene lookup returns CDR1 MGHRA and CDR2 YSYEKL. CDR3 protein: CASSHSGTEAFF. In DNA, the CDR3 is TGCGCCAGCAGCCATAGCGGGACTGAAGCTTTCTTT.

The chain couples TRBV7-8 to TRBJ2-1, with D perhaps TRBD2 (6 bases). Per the germline V gene, CDR1 is SGHVS and CDR2 is FQNEAQ. V lost 7 bases, J lost 1 base, and 14 bases lay in between. CDR3 size: 15 residues. The DNA of the CDR3 is TGTGCCAGCAACCTGGGGACTTCGTCCTACAATGAGCAGTTCTTC. Its translation is CASNLGTSSYNEQFF. Drawing the rest from reference TRBV7-8 and TRBJ2-1, the complete variable domain is GAGVSQSPRYKVAKRGQDVALRCDPISGHVSLFWYQQALGQGPEFLTYFQNEAQLDKSGLPSDRFFAERPEGSVSTLKIQRTQQEDSAVYLCASNLGTSSYNEQFFGPGTRLTVL.

Concerning this clone: Other DNA sequences in this specimen translate into the identical CDR3. The CDR3 sequence: CASSIGSTNEKLFF. CDR3 DNA sequence: TGTGCCAGTAGTATAGGATCAACTAATGAAAAACTGTTTTTT. The rearrangement uses TRBV19 and TRBJ1-4, with no clear D. Germline lookup yields CDR1 LNHDA and CDR2 SQIVND (reference sequence). V was shortened by 1 base and J by 0 bases, with 3 bases between the two germline ends. The CDR3 consists of 14 residues.

The chain combines TRBV6-5 with TRBJ2-7; 9 nucleotides align to TRBD2. Trimming at V came to 0 bases and at J to 3 bases, leaving 3 bases not matched to a gene. The CDR3 contains 15 residues. CDR1 is MNHEY and CDR2 is SVGAGI in the germline V gene. In DNA form, the CDR3 reads TGTGCCAGCAGTTACTCTTTAGCGGGAGTCTACGAGCAGTACTTC. Translation gives CASSYSLAGVYEQYF.

This sequence joins TRBV13 and TRBJ1-1, with no clear D. From germline, CDR1 is PRHDT and CDR2 FYEKMQ (reference sequence). V lost 6 bases and J 5 bases, leaving 10 bases between the germline ends. The CDR3 runs to 12 residues. The CDR3 protein is CASSITGTEAFF. Here the CDR3 DNA reads TGTGCCAGCAGTATAACGGGAACTGAAGCTTTCTTT.

This sequence joins TRBV11-2 and TRBJ2-1; the match to TRBD2 covers 8 bases. This CDR3 is built from 19 residues. Germline V lookup: CDR1 SGHAT, CDR2 FQNNGV. The V and J ends lost 0 bases and 0 bases, in that order; junction bases with no gene match: 10. CDR3 coding DNA: TGTGCCAGCAGCTTAGAACCGTCCTTAAGCGGGAGCTCCTACAATGAGCAGTTCTTC. It codes for CASSLEPSLSGSSYNEQFF. Variable domain in full (rest from reference TRBV11-2 and TRBJ2-1): EAGVAQSPRYKIIEKRQSVAFWCNPISGHATLYWYQQILGQGPKLLIQFQNNGVVDDSQLPKDRFSAERLKGVDSTLKIQPAKLEDSAVYLCASSLEPSLSGSSYNEQFFGPGTRLTVL.

This clone was detected only once. The V and J genes are TRBV27 and TRBJ2-6; D call uncertain. The CDR3 runs 15 residues. Trimming removed 2 bases from V and 1 base from J, with 6 bases in between. Germline V gene lookup returns CDR1 MNHEY and CDR2 SMNVEV (reference sequence). The CDR3 region is CASSLGPSGANVLTF. The CDR3, as DNA: TGTGCCAGCAGTTTAGGGCCGTCTGGGGCCAACGTCCTGACTTTC.

This rearrangement joins TRBV4-1 to TRBJ2-1; 8 nucleotides align to TRBD1. The CDR3 is made up of 14 amino acids. The V gene's germline CDR1 is MGHRA and CDR2 YSYEKL. V lost 1 base, J lost 8 bases, and 4 bases stayed unmatched. CDR3 in DNA: TGCGCCAGCAGCCAAGGACAGGGGTACTATGAGCAGTTCTTC. It encodes CASSQGQGYYEQFF.

The V call is TRBV7-6, the J call TRBJ2-5, with 7 bases aligning to TRBD1. Germline V gene data show CDR1 as SGHVS and CDR2 as FNYEAQ. This CDR3 is built from 16 residues. The V and J ends lost 1 base and 5 bases, in that order; junction bases with no gene match: 10. DNA for the CDR3: TGTGCCAGCAGCTTAGTGGCAGGGGGAGAAGGGGAGACCCAGTACTTC. This encodes CASSLVAGGEGETQYF.

The chain is built from TRBV7-2 and TRBJ2-1, with 8 bases matching TRBD2. This CDR3 spans 16 amino acids. Germline-derived CDR1 and CDR2 are SGHTA and FQGNSA. V dropped 6 bases and J dropped 4; count of bases not matched to a gene: 11. The CDR3 region has the DNA TGTGCCAGCAGTCAGGTGCCAGCGGGAGTTTACAATGAGCAGTTCTTC. Translated, it gives CASSQVPAGVYNEQFF.

V gene TRBV4-1 combines with J gene TRBJ2-1; 12 nucleotides align to TRBD2. V shed 4 bases and J 4 bases; nucleotides not matched to a gene: 5. CDR3 length: 16 residues. The germline CDR1 and CDR2 sequences are MGHRA and YSYEKL. The chain's CDR3 is CASSPRTSGIYNEQFF. The DNA for the CDR3 is TGCGCCAGCAGCCCACGGACTAGCGGGATATACAATGAGCAGTTCTTC.

V gene TRBV7-8 combines with J gene TRBJ1-5; TRBD1 agrees at 8 bases. Losses at the gene ends were 3 bases for V and 11 bases for J; bases not matched to a gene: 12. The CDR3 runs 15 residues. The germline V gene encodes CDR1 SGHVS and CDR2 FQNEAQ. CDR3 DNA sequence: TGTGCCAGCAGCTTGTCAGGGGGCGCGGATTCCGCCCAGCATTTT. Translated: CASSLSGGADSAQHF.

This CDR3 reads CASSYSIPSSYNEQFF. For the CDR3, the DNA is TGTGCCAGCAGTTACTCGATTCCGAGCTCCTACAATGAGCAGTTCTTC. V gene TRBV6-6 combines with J gene TRBJ2-1; no clear D gene. The CDR3 length is 16 residues. In germline, CDR1 is MNHNY, CDR2 SVGAGI (reference sequence). V was trimmed by 0 bases and J by 0 bases, leaving 9 bases between them.

J is TRBJ2-1 and V is TRBV27, with 8 nucleotides matching TRBD2. The CDR3 length is 13 residues. The J segment lost 7 bases and the V segment lost 6 bases, leaving 5 bases of the junction unmatched. CDR1 is MNHEY, CDR2 SMNVEV, per germline (reference sequence). This CDR3 is CASSVASGNEQFF. In DNA form, the CDR3 reads TGTGCCAGCAGCGTCGCTAGCGGGAATGAGCAGTTCTTC.

As to this clone: The sample has other DNA sequences that encode this CDR3 too. The chain links TRBV13 to TRBJ2-2; TRBD2 agrees at 14 bases. J was trimmed by 6 bases and V by 4 bases; bases with no gene match: 4. This CDR3 spans 16 amino acids. Germline V lookup: CDR1 PRHDT, CDR2 FYEKMQ (reference sequence). The CDR3 nucleotides read TGTGCCAGCAGCTCGGGACTAGCGGGAGTGGCCGGGGAGCTGTTTTTT. Translating gives CASSSGLAGVAGELFF.

The chain couples TRBV27 to TRBJ2-7; tentatively, D is TRBD2 (6 bases). Trimming took off 4 bases at V and 5 bases at J, with 9 bases between the two ends. Germline lookup yields CDR1 MNHEY and CDR2 SMNVEV (reference sequence). CDR3 length: 12 residues. CDR3 coding DNA: TGTGCCAGCAGTTCGCCGGGGGACGAGCAGTACTTC. Translation gives CASSSPGDEQYF.